This paragraph reports one TCR beta chain. Held in samples before DNA extraction were 1-10 million cryopreserved PBMC. The data derive from a study of long-term antiretroviral therapy in people with HIV. The immunoSEQ assay was v3.0, run at survey level. Generated by immunoSEQ multiplex PCR, the TCRdb table keeps only in-frame clones and is missing some. Of tens of thousands of clones listed, around nine tenths are singletons. The CDR3 is 14 residues long. Germline V CDR1 and CDR2: LGHNA, YNFKEQ. Trimming removed 0 bases at V and 1 base at J, with 7 bases between. Sample: unsorted PBMCs, taken 5.2 years after starting antiretroviral therapy. The chain carries TRBV4-2 and TRBJ2-7; tentative D call: TRBD2 (5 bases). The clonotype comes from a woman aged 40 to 50 with HIV. The CDR3, as DNA: TGTGCCAGCAGCCAAGATACGGGGTCCTACGAGCAGTACTTC. Protein: CASSQDTGSYEQYF.